The 17 T cell receptor beta chains reported below all come from one sample, sequenced in a study of response to subunit inactivated influenza vaccine. MiXCR, applied by TCRdb to the RT-PCR reads, yields one record per CDR3 protein. Altogether 800,000 or so distinct CDR3 sequences are present, approximately 21% being singletons, with the ten largest covering about 9.4%. The specimen comprised PBMCs from blood, sampled around 5 days after vaccination. The origin of the receptors is a man aged 50 or older who received an inactivated influenza vaccine.

The V gene is TRBV5-5, the J gene TRBJ2-6, with unresolved D. The germline V gene encodes CDR1 SGHKS and CDR2 YYEKEE (reference sequence). Trimming shortened V by 2 bases and J by 0 bases, and 12 bases separated the two germline ends. The CDR3 is 17 amino acids. The CDR3 DNA follows: TGTGCCAGCAGCTTAACCTCACAGAGCTCTGGGGCCAACGTCCTGACTTTC. It translates to CASSLTSQSSGANVLTF.

V usage is TRBV6-1 and J usage is TRBJ2-7; D possibly corresponds to TRBD1 (5 bases). This CDR3 has 14 amino acids. CDR1 is MNHNS and CDR2 is SASEGT in the germline V gene. With 3 bases removed from V and 4 bases from J, the gap between germline ends came to 13 bases. CDR3 bases: TGTGCCAGCAGTGACCGACAGACAGCGTACGAGCAGTACTTC. Translated, it gives CASSDRQTAYEQYF.

The chain couples TRBV29-1 to TRBJ2-3; TRBD2 matches at 7 bases. The CDR3 runs 13 residues. Trimming at V came to 4 bases and at J to 1 base, leaving 2 bases not matched to a gene. The V gene's germline CDR1 is SQVTM and CDR2 ANQGSEA. CDR3 region: CSVAREGTDTQYF. The CDR3 coding sequence is TGCAGCGTTGCTCGGGAGGGCACAGATACGCAGTATTTT.

This clonotype has only a few counts. This sequence joins TRBV7-6 and TRBJ2-4; possible D gene TRBD1, 6 bases. V dropped 5 bases and J dropped 6 bases, with 20 bases sitting between them. The CDR3 covers 16 residues. Germline V lookup: CDR1 SGHVS, CDR2 FNYEAQ. Written as DNA, the CDR3 is TGTGCCAGCAGCGGCAGCGACCAGGGGTGGGGAAACATTCAGTACTTC. This codes for CASSGSDQGWGNIQYF. Full variable domain (rest looked up from reference TRBV7-6 and TRBJ2-4): GAGVSQSPRYKVTKRGQDVALRCDPISGHVSLYWYRQALGQGPEFLTYFNYEAQQDKSGLPNDRFSAERPEGSISTLTIQRTEQRDSAMYRCASSGSDQGWGNIQYFGAGTRLSVL.

The V gene is TRBV4-3, the J gene TRBJ1-4, with 7 positions matching TRBD1. This CDR3 is 16 amino acids long. With V trimmed by 1 base and J by 4 bases, 6 bases remained unmatched. The V gene's germline CDR1 is LGHNA and CDR2 YSLEER. Here the CDR3 DNA reads TGCGCCAGCAGCCAAGGACAGGGAGTGGGTAATGAAAAACTGTTTTTT. It yields the protein CASSQGQGVGNEKLFF.

The genes are TRBV4-3 and TRBJ2-7; possibly TRBD2 for D (5 bases). Trimming left V 2 bases short and J 3 bases short, with 14 bases between. CDR1 is LGHNA, CDR2 YSLEER, per germline. There are 15 residues in the CDR3. The CDR3 here is CASSQKKEALYEQYF. In DNA, the CDR3 is TGCGCCAGCAGCCAAAAAAAGGAGGCCCTCTACGAGCAGTACTTC.

The DNA for the CDR3 is TGCGCCAGCAGCCAAGTAGTTCCCGGGGGGCGGTTCTTC. Residues: CASSQVVPGGRFF. The V call is TRBV4-1, the J call TRBJ2-1; TRBD2 might be the D (7 bases). V shed 1 base and J shed 15 bases, with 16 bases lying between them. CDR3 length: 13 amino acids. The germline gives CDR1 MGHRA, CDR2 YSYEKL.

The chain is built from TRBV27 and TRBJ1-1; D gene unclear. The germline V gene encodes CDR1 MNHEY and CDR2 SMNVEV (reference sequence). The V end lost 5 bases, the J end lost 0 bases, and 10 bases lay between the germline ends. CDR3 length equals 14 residues. CDR3 sequence: CASSTQELNTEAFF. The CDR3 nucleotides read TGTGCCAGCAGTACTCAGGAATTGAACACTGAAGCTTTCTTT.

The genes are TRBV7-2 and TRBJ2-2; 8 nucleotides agree with TRBD1. The CDR3 covers 15 residues. After removal of 1 base from V and 6 bases from J, the junction contained 4 bases not matched to a gene. The germline V gene has CDR1 SGHTA and CDR2 FQGNSA. The CDR3 is CASSLGQGRSGELFF. DNA for the CDR3: TGTGCCAGCAGCTTAGGACAGGGGAGGTCCGGGGAGCTGTTTTTT.

Only a few counts were recorded for this clonotype. The V and J genes are TRBV18 and TRBJ2-5, with D hard to call. The V end was cut by 0 bases, the J end by 5 bases, with 7 bases between. CDR1 is KGHSH, CDR2 LQKENI, per germline. This CDR3 spans 13 amino acids. The CDR3 loop is CASSPPGPETQYF. In nucleotides, the CDR3 is TGTGCCAGCTCACCACCAGGTCCGGAGACCCAGTACTTC. Combining the CDR3 with reference TRBV18 and TRBJ2-5 gives the whole variable domain NAGVMQNPRHLVRRRGQEARLRCSPMKGHSHVYWYRQLPEEGLKFMVYLQKENIIDESGMPKERFSAEFPKEGPSILRIQQVVRGDSAAYFCASSPPGPETQYFGPGTRLLVL.

V is TRBV10-3 and J is TRBJ1-2; 7 nucleotides agree with TRBD1. Germline CDR1 ENHRY, CDR2 SYGVKD. This CDR3 is 14 amino acids long. V lost 11 bases and J lost 3; bases outside the gene matches: 12. The CDR3 DNA reads TGTGCCTTCTATTCCACAGGGGAGCACTATGGCTACACCTTC. Its translation: CAFYSTGEHYGYTF.

The rearrangement joins TRBV6-1 to TRBJ2-7; 8 positions match TRBD1. Trimming at V came to 4 bases and at J to 3 bases, leaving 5 bases not matched to a gene. Germline CDR1 and CDR2: MNHNS and SASEGT. There are 14 residues in the CDR3. The DNA of the CDR3 is TGTGCCAGCAGTGCAGGGGGCGTTGGCTACGAGCAGTACTTC. This sequence encodes CASSAGGVGYEQYF.

This clonotype appeared a few times. The chain recombines TRBV6-2 or TRBV6-3 with TRBJ2-1; no definite D call. CDR3 size: 14 residues. V was pared by 2 bases and J by 4 bases, with 9 bases between. Per germline, CDR1 MNHEY and CDR2 SVGEGT. CDR3 loop: CASSYSGVYNEQFF. CDR3 sequence (DNA): TGTGCCAGCAGTTACAGTGGAGTATACAATGAGCAGTTCTTC.

This clonotype was seen more than once but under ten times. The V and J genes are TRBV5-1 and TRBJ2-5; 8 nucleotides align to TRBD2. The junction had 2 bases not matched to a gene; V was cut back by 0 bases and J by 4 bases. CDR3 size: 14 residues. Germline V CDR1 and CDR2: SGHRS, YFSETQ. The CDR3 sequence is CASSLVTSGETQYF. In DNA, the CDR3 is TGCGCCAGCAGCTTGGTAACTAGCGGAGAGACCCAGTACTTC.

This rearrangement joins TRBV6-1 to TRBJ2-3; a possible D gene is TRBD1 (7 bases). CDR3 size: 15 residues. V was cut by 3 bases and J by 6 bases, with 16 bases left in between. Germline CDR1 is MNHNS and CDR2 is SASEGT. CDR3 in DNA: TGTGCCAGCAGTGACGCGGGACAGTTCATCGATACGCAGTATTTT. It translates to CASSDAGQFIDTQYF.

The gene calls are TRBV4-2 and TRBJ2-7; D uncertain. There are 13 residues in the CDR3. CDR1 and CDR2 (germline): LGHNA, YNFKEQ. Trimming left V 0 bases short and J 3 bases short, with 6 bases between. The CDR3 DNA is TGTGCCAGCAGCCAAGATGGGGTCTACGAGCAGTACTTC. It codes for CASSQDGVYEQYF.

This chain uses TRBV5-1 with TRBJ1-4, with D perhaps TRBD1 (5 bases). CDR1 and CDR2 (germline): SGHRS, YFSETQ. The CDR3 runs to 17 residues. Deletions cut 0 bases from V and 0 bases from J, with 12 bases between. CDR3 amino acids: CASSLDGTDPTNEKLFF. The CDR3 nucleotides are TGCGCCAGCAGCTTGGACGGGACTGATCCAACTAATGAAAAACTGTTTTTT.